This T cell receptor (beta chain) derives from a study of shared clonotypes between healthy human individuals. Study summary: Donors had three CD4 naive, three CD4 memory, two CD8 naive and one CD8 memory plate apiece.

Remarks on this clone: Its antigen is undetermined.

Trimming removed 3 bases at V and 5 bases at J, with 8 bases between. This CDR3 has 12 residues. Germline V gives CDR1 SGHNT, CDR2 YYREEE (reference sequence). Study results and caveats: Around 5% was the fraction of naive CD4 clonotypes found shared across a few donors. What limited the represented genetic and exposure-history diversity was the small number of donors.

The method was immunoSEQ multiplex PCR; TCRdb's version includes in-frame clones alone and lacks a portion of them. The data contain over a million clones, 98% of them singletons. Splitting of CD4+ cells produced CD45RA+ naive and CD45RA-negative memory subsets. The sequence was collected from a man between 25 and 39 years old in good health. The chain has TRBV5-4 and TRBJ1-1; D is uncertain. The sequencing input was naive CD4+ T cells sorted from blood. The subset is: CD45RA+ positively selected. This CDR3 reads CASSSGRTEAFF. CDR3 in DNA: TGTGCCAGCAGCTCGGGGAGGACTGAAGCTTTCTTT.